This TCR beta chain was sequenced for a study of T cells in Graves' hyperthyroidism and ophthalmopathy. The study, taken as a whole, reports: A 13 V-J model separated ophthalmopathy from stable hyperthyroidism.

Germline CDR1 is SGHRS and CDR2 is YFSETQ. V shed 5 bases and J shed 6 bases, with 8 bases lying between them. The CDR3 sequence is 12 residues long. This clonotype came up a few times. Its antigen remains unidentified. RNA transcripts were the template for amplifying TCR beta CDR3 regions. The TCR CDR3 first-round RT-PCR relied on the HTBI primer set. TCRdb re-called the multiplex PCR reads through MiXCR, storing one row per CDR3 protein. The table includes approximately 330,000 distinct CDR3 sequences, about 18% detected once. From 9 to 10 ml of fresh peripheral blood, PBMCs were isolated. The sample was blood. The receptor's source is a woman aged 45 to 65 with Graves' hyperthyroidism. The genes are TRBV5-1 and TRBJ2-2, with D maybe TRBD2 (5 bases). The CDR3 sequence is CASSERPGELFF. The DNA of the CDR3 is TGCGCCAGCAGTGAGCGGCCCGGGGAGCTGTTTTTT.